Below are 31 T cell receptor beta chains sequenced from a single sample in a study of T cell clones after liver transplantation. Using immunoSEQ multiplex PCR, the repertoire was profiled, and TCRdb retains in-frame clones only, with some absent. The table has fewer than 65,000 clones, more than 70% seen once; the top ten hold around 9.7%. Sequencing used CD4+ T cells from blood, obtained at the 22-month timepoint. These TCRs come from a human patient who received a liver transplant. The T cells may partly be graft donor cells.

This clone has at least ten counts. The chain joins TRBV6-1 to TRBJ2-7; D uncertain. The V end was cut by 3 bases, the J end by 0 bases, with 12 bases between. The CDR3 sequence is 15 residues long. Germline V gene lookup returns CDR1 MNHNS and CDR2 SASEGT. CDR3 residues: CASSDNSESSYEQYF. In DNA form, the CDR3 reads TGTGCCAGCAGTGATAATTCCGAGAGCTCCTACGAGCAGTACTTC.

V is TRBV28 and J is TRBJ2-3, with a weak D call TRBD1 (6 bases). V was clipped by 3 bases and J by 4 bases, with 20 bases between them. The CDR3 totals 17 residues. Germline V gives CDR1 MDHEN, CDR2 SYDVKM. The DNA for the CDR3 is TGTGCCAGCAGTTTTGGAGCCGGGACAACATTCTCAGATACGCAGTATTTT. Encoded protein: CASSFGAGTTFSDTQYF.

This clone was found a few times. This sequence joins TRBV29-1 and TRBJ1-1, with D possibly being TRBD1 (5 bases). CDR3 length equals 14 residues. Germline CDR1 SQVTM, CDR2 ANQGSEA. Trimming took off 4 bases at V and 4 bases at J, with 16 bases between the two ends. The chain's CDR3 is CSVVETVGGTEAFF. As DNA, the CDR3 is TGCAGCGTTGTCGAAACGGTGGGGGGCACTGAAGCTTTCTTT. The whole variable domain, filled in from reference TRBV29-1 and TRBJ1-1, reads SAVISQKPSRDICQRGTSLTIQCQVDSQVTMMFWYRQQPGQSLTLIATANQGSEATYESGFVIDKFPISRPNLTFSTLTVSNMSPEDSSIYLCSVVETVGGTEAFFGQGTRLTVV.

V gene TRBV5-1 combines with J gene TRBJ1-6; D possibly corresponds to TRBD1 (6 bases). Between the trimmed V and J ends, which lost 4 bases and 5 bases, there was a span of 13 bases. Germline lookup yields CDR1 SGHRS and CDR2 YFSETQ. This CDR3 region has 15 residues. As DNA, the CDR3 is TGCGCCAGCAGCCCGGACAGCCCCAATAATTCACCCCTCCACTTT. Translating it yields CASSPDSPNNSPLHF.

The genes are TRBV10-2 and TRBJ1-4; 7 nucleotides line up with TRBD1. The CDR3 covers 13 residues. CDR1 and CDR2 from the germline V gene are WSHSY and SAAADI. Germline trimming cut 6 bases from V and 4 bases from J; bases unmatched to any gene: 2. Here the CDR3 reads CASRGQLNEKLFF. In DNA, the CDR3 is TGCGCCAGCAGGGGACAGCTTAATGAAAAACTGTTTTTT.

J is TRBJ2-7 and V is TRBV2; 11 bases fit TRBD1. The CDR3 is made up of 14 amino acids. Germline values: CDR1 SNHLY, CDR2 FYNNEI. V gave up 6 bases and J gave up 3 bases; unmatched junction bases: 4. The CDR3 loop reads CASSPGQGVYEQYF. Written as DNA, the CDR3 is TGTGCCAGCAGCCCGGGACAGGGGGTCTACGAGCAGTACTTC.

This clone was observed a handful of times. The chain couples TRBV6-5 to TRBJ1-5; possible D gene TRBD1, 6 bases. CDR1 and CDR2 (germline): MNHEY, SVGAGI. The CDR3 sequence is 15 residues long. Trimming removed 0 bases from V and 4 bases from J, with 10 bases in between. CDR3 DNA: TGTGCCAGCAGTTACTCAGGGGACAAGAATCAGCCCCAGCATTTT. This translates into CASSYSGDKNQPQHF.

V usage is TRBV5-1 and J usage is TRBJ2-3; D perhaps matches TRBD2 (5 bases). Germline V CDR1 and CDR2: SGHRS, YFSETQ. V lost 3 bases and J 4 bases, leaving 18 bases between the germline ends. The CDR3 consists of 16 residues. The CDR3 DNA sequence: TGCGCCAGCAGCTCGAATAGCGATCAACTATCAGATACGCAGTATTTT. Protein: CASSSNSDQLSDTQYF.

The chain links TRBV9 to TRBJ2-2, with D maybe TRBD2 (5 bases). The CDR3 is 15 residues long. V lost 0 bases and J 2 bases, leaving 8 bases between the germline ends. Germline V lookup: CDR1 SGDLS, CDR2 YYNGEE. The chain's CDR3 is CASSVGRVNTGELFF. Written as DNA, the CDR3 is TGTGCCAGCAGCGTAGGGCGGGTCAACACCGGGGAGCTGTTTTTT.

The chain has TRBV20-1 and TRBJ2-7, with D unclear. The CDR3 runs 11 residues. V lost 0 bases and J lost 6, with 6 bases in between. Germline V CDR1 and CDR2: DFQATT, SNEGSKA (reference sequence). The CDR3 DNA reads as TGCAGTGCTAGAGATCTGGTCGAGCAGTACTTC. This gives the protein CSARDLVEQYF.

V is TRBV2 and J is TRBJ2-3; TRBD2 matches at 10 bases. CDR3 length equals 16 residues. The J segment lost 3 bases and the V segment lost 3 bases, leaving 6 bases of the junction unmatched. The germline V gene encodes CDR1 SNHLY and CDR2 FYNNEI. The CDR3 nucleotides read TGTGCCAGCAGTGACGGGAGCGGGGGGGATACAGATACGCAGTATTTT. Amino acid sequence: CASSDGSGGDTDTQYF.

CDR3 region: CASKDRNTGELFF. As DNA, the CDR3 is TGTGCCAGCAAAGACAGGAACACCGGGGAGCTGTTTTTT. J is TRBJ2-2 and V is TRBV6-1; tentative D call: TRBD1 (5 bases). The CDR3 loop spans 13 amino acids. Germline V CDR1 and CDR2: MNHNS, SASEGT. Trimming took 7 bases from V and 1 from J, leaving 7 bases between them.

In its sample, this clone was seen once. The rearrangement uses TRBV11-1 and TRBJ1-2; no clear D. Germline lookup yields CDR1 SGHAT and CDR2 FQDESV (reference sequence). The ends were cut back, 4 bases at V and 7 bases at J, with 16 bases in the middle. The CDR3 runs 14 residues. The CDR3 is CASSYGSQRSGYTF. The CDR3 region has the DNA TGTGCCAGCAGCTACGGGTCTCAAAGGAGTGGCTACACCTTC. The complete variable domain, with remaining parts taken from reference TRBV11-1 and TRBJ1-2, reads EAEVAQSPRYKITEKSQAVAFWCDPISGHATLYWYRQILGQGPELLVQFQDESVVDDSQLPKDRFSAERLKGVDSTLKIQPAELGDSAMYLCASSYGSQRSGYTFGSGTRLTVV.

The chain links TRBV19 to TRBJ1-1; D remains unclear. The CDR3 is made up of 15 amino acids. V was trimmed by 7 bases and J by 0 bases, leaving 15 bases between them. Germline-derived CDR1 and CDR2 are LNHDA and SQIVND (reference sequence). CDR3 sequence: CASTLPGRVNTEAFF. In DNA form, the CDR3 reads TGTGCCAGTACCCTTCCCGGACGGGTGAACACTGAAGCTTTCTTT.

With respect to this clone: The sample contains more than one DNA sequence encoding this CDR3. The chain carries TRBV6-6 and TRBJ2-3; no clear D. Germline V gene lookup returns CDR1 MNHNY and CDR2 SVGAGI (reference sequence). V was pared by 0 bases and J by 6 bases, with 10 bases between. The CDR3 has 14 amino acids. The CDR3 protein is CASSYSAGGDTQYF. CDR3 DNA: TGTGCCAGCAGTTACTCGGCCGGTGGGGATACGCAGTATTTT.

The V and J genes are TRBV15 and TRBJ2-4; 11 positions match TRBD1. CDR1 and CDR2 from the germline V gene are LNHNV and YYDKDF (reference sequence). This CDR3 region has 15 residues. The junction had 3 bases not matched to a gene; V was cut back by 3 bases and J by 5 bases. The CDR3 region has the DNA TGTGCCACCAGCAGGGACAGGGGGCAGGAAAACATTCAGTACTTC. Its protein product is CATSRDRGQENIQYF.

This chain uses TRBV19 with TRBJ1-5, with D possibly TRBD1 on 6 matching bases. Trimming took off 5 bases at V and 2 bases at J, with 16 bases between the two ends. CDR1 and CDR2 (germline): LNHDA, SQIVND (reference sequence). CDR3 length: 16 amino acids. The CDR3 DNA sequence: TGTGCCAGTAGTTCGCACAGGGATATCGGCAATCAGCCCCAGCATTTT. Translated: CASSSHRDIGNQPQHF.

The chain uses TRBV7-2 and TRBJ2-3; TRBD1 might be the D (5 bases). This CDR3 is 14 amino acids long. With 0 bases removed from V and 7 bases from J, the gap between germline ends came to 11 bases. Germline CDR1 and CDR2: SGHTA and FQGNSA. CDR3 sequence: CASSLAQGVHTQYF. The CDR3 DNA sequence: TGTGCCAGCAGCTTAGCGCAGGGCGTTCATACGCAGTATTTT.

The chain links TRBV27 to TRBJ1-5, with TRBD1 matching 8 bases. The CDR3 is 14 residues long. CDR1 is MNHEY and CDR2 is SMNVEV in the germline V gene (reference sequence). Trimming at V came to 5 bases and at J to 5 bases, leaving 5 bases not matched to a gene. Written as DNA, the CDR3 is TGTGCCAGCAGTCCGGGACAGGTCCATCAGCCCCAGCATTTT. This gives the protein CASSPGQVHQPQHF.

This clone was detected only once. J is TRBJ2-1 and V is TRBV7-2; D gene unclear. Germline V lookup: CDR1 SGHTA, CDR2 FQGNSA. The CDR3 spans 15 residues. V was pared by 5 bases and J by 6 bases, with 17 bases between. CDR3: CASSHRAGSGNEQFF. The CDR3 DNA reads as TGTGCCAGCAGCCACCGAGCAGGTTCGGGCAATGAGCAGTTCTTC. Full variable domain (remainder filled in from reference TRBV7-2 and TRBJ2-1): GAGVSQSPSNKVTEKGKDVELRCDPISGHTALYWYRQSLGQGLEFLIYFQGNSAPDKSGLPSDRFSAERTGGSVSTLTIQRTQQEDSAVYLCASSHRAGSGNEQFFGPGTRLTVL.

The CDR3: CASSISDSQTSPLHF. The CDR3 nucleotides read TGCGCCAGCAGCATCTCGGACAGCCAAACCTCACCCCTCCACTTT. The chain couples TRBV5-1 to TRBJ1-6, with D possibly TRBD1 on 6 matching bases. V lost 4 bases, J lost 10 bases, and 18 bases lay in between. Germline values: CDR1 SGHRS, CDR2 YFSETQ. CDR3 length: 15 amino acids.

This clone is medium-sized (0.01 to 0.1%) within its sample. This sequence joins TRBV5-1 and TRBJ2-1, with 7 nucleotides matching TRBD1. CDR1 and CDR2 (germline): SGHRS, YFSETQ. V lost 4 bases to trimming and J lost 5 bases; unmatched junction nucleotides: 3. The CDR3 has 13 amino acids. DNA for the CDR3: TGCGCCAGCAGCATAACAGGGGACAATGAGCAGTTCTTC. Translating gives CASSITGDNEQFF.

As to this clone: Other DNA variants within this sample encode the same CDR3. The genes are TRBV5-4 and TRBJ2-3; D gene ambiguous. Trimming took off 3 bases at V and 4 bases at J, with 3 bases between the two ends. Germline CDR1 and CDR2: SGHNT and YYREEE (reference sequence). The CDR3 is made up of 11 amino acids. DNA of the CDR3: TGTGCCAGCAGCTCATCAGATACGCAGTATTTT. Its protein is CASSSSDTQYF.

The CDR3: CASSYGDRGPGNTIYF. DNA of the CDR3: TGTGCCAGCAGTTACGGGGACAGGGGGCCTGGAAACACCATATATTTT. V usage is TRBV6-6 and J usage is TRBJ1-3; 12 bases are a match to TRBD1. Trimming removed 2 bases from V and 2 bases from J; junction bases left unmatched: 1. Germline CDR1 reads MNHNY; CDR2 reads SVGAGI (reference sequence). This CDR3 comprises 16 residues.

Only a few counts were recorded for this clone. The CDR3 is CASSYSTGYAYEQYF. The CDR3 DNA reads TGTGCCAGCAGTTACTCGACAGGGTACGCCTACGAGCAGTACTTC. The chain is built from TRBV6-5 and TRBJ2-7, with 7 bases lining up with TRBD1. The CDR3 is made up of 15 amino acids. V lost 0 bases, J lost 2 bases, and 4 bases stayed unmatched. Germline lookup yields CDR1 MNHEY and CDR2 SVGAGI.

The rearrangement joins TRBV7-2 to TRBJ1-6, with 7 bases that match TRBD1. Germline V gene data show CDR1 as SGHTA and CDR2 as FQGNSA. V lost 4 bases, J lost 8 bases, and 5 bases stayed unmatched. The CDR3 length is 14 residues. As DNA, the CDR3 is TGTGCCAGCAGCTGGAGTCAGGGGGATTCACCCCTCCACTTT. This gives the protein CASSWSQGDSPLHF.

The V gene is TRBV6-6, the J gene TRBJ2-7; 8 bases are shared with TRBD2. The CDR3 totals 15 residues. The V gene end was trimmed by 7 bases and the J gene end by 0 bases; junction bases not matched to a gene: 8. Germline CDR1 and CDR2: MNHNY and SVGAGI (reference sequence). The CDR3 sequence: CASNPRGGSSYEQYF. CDR3 DNA sequence: TGTGCCAGCAACCCCCGGGGGGGAAGCTCCTACGAGCAGTACTTC.

The chain combines TRBV14 with TRBJ1-1; D not certain. Germline V gives CDR1 SGHDN, CDR2 FVKESK. The CDR3 has 15 amino acids. Trimming removed 4 bases at V and 2 bases at J, with 14 bases between. The CDR3: CASSPHVAVNTEAFF. The CDR3 DNA sequence: TGTGCCAGCAGCCCCCACGTAGCGGTTAACACTGAAGCTTTCTTT. Filled out from reference TRBV14 and TRBJ1-1, the complete variable domain reads EAGVTQFPSHSVIEKGQTVTLRCDPISGHDNLYWYRRVMGKEIKFLLHFVKESKQDESGMPNNRFLAERTGGTYSTLKVQPAELEDSGVYFCASSPHVAVNTEAFFGQGTRLTVV.

Of note for this clone: This sample includes further DNA sequences coding for the same CDR3. V usage is TRBV18 and J usage is TRBJ1-1, with D perhaps TRBD1 (6 bases). The CDR3 covers 13 residues. CDR1 is KGHSH and CDR2 is LQKENI in the germline V gene. Trimming left V 6 bases short and J 5 bases short, with 13 bases between. The CDR3 here is CASSPRGETEAFF. The CDR3, as DNA: TGTGCCAGCTCCCCCAGGGGAGAAACTGAAGCTTTCTTT.

The V and J genes are TRBV6-5 and TRBJ1-5; TRBD1 might be the D (5 bases). The CDR3 spans 15 residues. Deletions cut 0 bases from V and 3 bases from J, with 9 bases between. Looked up from germline, CDR1 is MNHEY and CDR2 is SVGAGI. Here the CDR3 DNA reads TGTGCCAGCAGTTACTCATCAGGGTCCAATCAGCCCCAGCATTTT. Its translation: CASSYSSGSNQPQHF.

V and J are TRBV7-2 and TRBJ1-5; TRBD1 aligns across 7 bases. The CDR3 totals 15 residues. Germline lookup yields CDR1 SGHTA and CDR2 FQGNSA. The V and J ends lost 6 bases and 1 base, in that order; junction bases with no gene match: 6. CDR3 region: CASSLSRGSNQPQHF. The CDR3, as DNA: TGTGCCAGCAGTCTATCCAGGGGGAGCAATCAGCCCCAGCATTTT. Drawing the rest from reference TRBV7-2 and TRBJ1-5, the complete variable domain is GAGVSQSPSNKVTEKGKDVELRCDPISGHTALYWYRQSLGQGLEFLIYFQGNSAPDKSGLPSDRFSAERTGGSVSTLTIQRTQQEDSAVYLCASSLSRGSNQPQHFGDGTRLSIL.